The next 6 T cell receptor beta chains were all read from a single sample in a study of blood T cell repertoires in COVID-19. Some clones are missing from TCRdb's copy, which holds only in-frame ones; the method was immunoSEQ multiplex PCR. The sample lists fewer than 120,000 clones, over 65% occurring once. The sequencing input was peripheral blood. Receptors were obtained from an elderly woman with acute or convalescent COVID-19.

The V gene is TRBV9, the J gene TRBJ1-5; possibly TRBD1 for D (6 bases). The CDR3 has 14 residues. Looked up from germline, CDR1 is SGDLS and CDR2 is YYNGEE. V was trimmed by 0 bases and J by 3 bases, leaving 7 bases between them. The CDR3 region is CASSVGTDNQPQHF. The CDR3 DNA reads TGTGCCAGCAGCGTAGGGACAGACAATCAGCCCCAGCATTTT.

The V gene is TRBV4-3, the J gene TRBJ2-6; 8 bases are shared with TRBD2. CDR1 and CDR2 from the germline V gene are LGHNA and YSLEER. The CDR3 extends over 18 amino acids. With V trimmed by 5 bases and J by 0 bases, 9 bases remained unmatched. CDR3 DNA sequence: TGCGCCAGCAGCTTTGGACTAGCCCAAAACTCTGGGGCCAACGTCCTGACTTTC. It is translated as CASSFGLAQNSGANVLTF.

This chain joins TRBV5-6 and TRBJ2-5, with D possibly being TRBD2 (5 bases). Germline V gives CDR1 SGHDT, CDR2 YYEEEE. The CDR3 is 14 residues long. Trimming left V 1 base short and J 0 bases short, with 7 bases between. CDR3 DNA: TGTGCCAGCAGCTTGCCGGGATACCAAGAGACCCAGTACTTC. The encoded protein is CASSLPGYQETQYF.

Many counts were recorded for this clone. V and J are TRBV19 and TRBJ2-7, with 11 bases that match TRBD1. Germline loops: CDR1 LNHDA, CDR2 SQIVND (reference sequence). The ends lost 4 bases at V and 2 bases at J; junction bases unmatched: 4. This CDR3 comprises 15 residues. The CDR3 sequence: CASSRGQGEPYEQYF. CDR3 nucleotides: TGTGCCAGTAGTAGGGGACAGGGGGAGCCCTACGAGCAGTACTTC.

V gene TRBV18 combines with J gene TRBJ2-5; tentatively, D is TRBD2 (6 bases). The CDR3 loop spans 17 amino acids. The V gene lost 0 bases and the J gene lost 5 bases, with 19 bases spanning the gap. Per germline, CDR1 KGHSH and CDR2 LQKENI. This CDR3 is CASSPPGRAGRRETQYF. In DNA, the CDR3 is TGTGCCAGCTCACCACCCGGGAGAGCAGGGAGGAGGGAGACCCAGTACTTC.

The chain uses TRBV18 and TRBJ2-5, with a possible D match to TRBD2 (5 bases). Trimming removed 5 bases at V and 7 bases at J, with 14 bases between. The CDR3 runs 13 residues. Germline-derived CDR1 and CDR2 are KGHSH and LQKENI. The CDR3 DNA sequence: TGTGCCAGCTCAGCTGAAAGACGGGGGACCCAGTACTTC. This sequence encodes CASSAERRGTQYF.